Given below is one TCR beta chain in context. As yet, its antigen is unknown. Expressed TCRB transcripts were sequenced because the entire RNA isolate underwent reverse transcription. Assay used: immunoSEQ multiplex PCR; TCRdb lists only in-frame clones, some missing. There are about 260,000 clones in the sample; over 65% occur only once, and 0.053% lies in the top ten. With 5 bases clipped from V and 5 bases from J, the junction kept 11 bases outside the gene matches. The CDR3 sequence is 15 residues long. CDR1 and CDR2 (germline): GTSNPN, SVGIG (reference sequence). This record belongs to a study of beta chain features in type 1 diabetes. Overall study results and limits: There was no resolution here of whether HLA type influences TCRB rearrangement.

The sample consisted of naive CD4+ T cells from blood. The receptor was derived from a young man in good health. The V and J genes are TRBV30 and TRBJ2-1, with 8 bases matching TRBD2. The DNA for the CDR3 is TGTGCCTGGGCCCCTAGGCGGGGGGTAAACAATGAGCAGTTCTTC. Its translation: CAWAPRRGVNNEQFF. Full variable domain (rest looked up from reference TRBV30 and TRBJ2-1): SQTIHQWPATLVQPVGSPLSLECTVEGTSNPNLYWYRQAAGRGLQLLFYSVGIGQISSEVPQNLSASRPQDRQFILSSKKLLLSDSGFYLCAWAPRRGVNNEQFFGPGTRLTVL.